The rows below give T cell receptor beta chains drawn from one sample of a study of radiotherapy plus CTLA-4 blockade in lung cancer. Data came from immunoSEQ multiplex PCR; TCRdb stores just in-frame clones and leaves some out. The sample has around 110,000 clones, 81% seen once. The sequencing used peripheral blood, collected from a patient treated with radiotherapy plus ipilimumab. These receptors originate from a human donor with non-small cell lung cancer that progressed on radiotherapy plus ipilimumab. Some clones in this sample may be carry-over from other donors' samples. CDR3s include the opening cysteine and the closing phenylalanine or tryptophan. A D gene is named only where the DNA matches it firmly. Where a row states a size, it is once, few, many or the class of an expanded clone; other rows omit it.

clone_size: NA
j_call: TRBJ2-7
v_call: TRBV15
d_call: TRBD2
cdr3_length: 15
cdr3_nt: TGTGCCACCAGCAGAGGGGGCGGGGGAGCCTACGAGCAGTACTTC
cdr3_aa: CATSRGGGGAYEQYF

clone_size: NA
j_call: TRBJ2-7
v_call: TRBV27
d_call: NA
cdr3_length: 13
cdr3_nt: TGTGCCAGCAGTTTGCCGGGGGCCTACGAGCAGTACTTC
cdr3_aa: CASSLPGAYEQYF

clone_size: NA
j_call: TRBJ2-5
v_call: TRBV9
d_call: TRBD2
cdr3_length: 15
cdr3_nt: TGTGCCAGCAGCCCCGGGACTAGCGGCCAAGAGACCCAGTACTTC
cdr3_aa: CASSPGTSGQETQYF

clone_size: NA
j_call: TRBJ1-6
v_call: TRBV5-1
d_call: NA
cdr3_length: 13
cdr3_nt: TGCGCCAGCAGCTTGTCGGGCAGGGACCCCCTCCACTTT
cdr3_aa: CASSLSGRDPLHF

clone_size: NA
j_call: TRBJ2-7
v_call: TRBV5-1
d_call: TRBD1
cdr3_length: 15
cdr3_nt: TGCGCCAGCAGCGTCGGGACAGGTGAATACTACGAGCAGTACTTC
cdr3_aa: CASSVGTGEYYEQYF

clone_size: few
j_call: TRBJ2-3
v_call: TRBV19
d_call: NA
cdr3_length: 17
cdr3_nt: TGTGCCAGTAGTATAGATCCGCACAGGCTTATCGCAGATACGCAGTATTTT
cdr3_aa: CASSIDPHRLIADTQYF

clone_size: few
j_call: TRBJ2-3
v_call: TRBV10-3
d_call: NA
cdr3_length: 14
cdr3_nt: TGTGCCATCAGAGCGGGTTCTCGCACAGATACGCAGTATTTT
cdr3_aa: CAIRAGSRTDTQYF

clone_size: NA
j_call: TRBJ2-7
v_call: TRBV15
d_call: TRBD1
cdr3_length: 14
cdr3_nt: TGTGCCACCTCACATCCGGGACAGACCTACGAGCAGTACTTC
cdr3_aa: CATSHPGQTYEQYF

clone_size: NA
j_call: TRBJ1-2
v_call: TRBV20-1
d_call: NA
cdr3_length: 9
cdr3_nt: TGCAGTCCGGGATGGGGCTACACCTTC
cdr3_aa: CSPGWGYTF

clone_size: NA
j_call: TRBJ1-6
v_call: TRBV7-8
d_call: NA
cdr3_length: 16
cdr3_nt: TGTGCCAGCAGCTTAGTAGGAGTGGGACATAATTCACCCCTCCACTTT
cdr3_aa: CASSLVGVGHNSPLHF

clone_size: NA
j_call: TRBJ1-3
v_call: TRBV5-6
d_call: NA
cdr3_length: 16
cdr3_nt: TGTGCCAGCAGCAGGGACTTCGCGGACTCTGGAAACACCATATATTTT
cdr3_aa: CASSRDFADSGNTIYF

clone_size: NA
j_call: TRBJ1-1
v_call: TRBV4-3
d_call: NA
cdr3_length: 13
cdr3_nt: TGCGCCAGCAGCCATAGGATGGACACTGAAGCTTTCTTT
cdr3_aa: CASSHRMDTEAFF

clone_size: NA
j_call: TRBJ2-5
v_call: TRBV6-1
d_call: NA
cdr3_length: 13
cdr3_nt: TGTGCCAGCAGTGAAATCGGCCAAGAGACCCAGTACTTC
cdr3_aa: CASSEIGQETQYF

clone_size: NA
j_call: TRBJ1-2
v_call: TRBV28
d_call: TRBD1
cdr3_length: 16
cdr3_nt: TGTGCCAGCAGTTTCGGACAGGGGTCCTTTAACTATGGCTACACCTTC
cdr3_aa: CASSFGQGSFNYGYTF

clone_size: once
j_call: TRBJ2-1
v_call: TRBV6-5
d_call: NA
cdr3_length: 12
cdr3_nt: TGTGCCAGCAGGCCCCGGAGGGGTGAGCAGTTCTTC
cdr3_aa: CASRPRRGEQFF

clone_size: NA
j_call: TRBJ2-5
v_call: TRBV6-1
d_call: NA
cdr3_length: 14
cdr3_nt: TGTGCCAGCAGAGTCATAGCGGTAGGAGAGACCCAGTACTTC
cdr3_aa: CASRVIAVGETQYF